These 8 T cell receptor beta chains originate from one sample sequenced in a study of T-cell memory formation after mild COVID-19. A single record per CDR3 protein comes from TCRdb applying MiXCR to the 5' RACE reads. This table has under 700,000 distinct CDR3 sequences, about a fifth appearing once. The specimen sequenced was PBMCs or a T cell subset sorted from them (not recorded which). These receptors were collected from an adult woman who had mild COVID-19 (a few samples of this study predate the infection). Cell type and time point are not known.

The chain is built from TRBV6-5 and TRBJ2-2; D is ambiguous. Germline CDR1 MNHEY, CDR2 SVGAGI. V was cut by 5 bases and J by 1 base, with 8 bases left in between. The CDR3 runs to 14 residues. The CDR3 nucleotides are TGTGCCAGCAGTCCACAGAGGAACACCGGGGAGCTGTTTTTT. It yields the protein CASSPQRNTGELFF.

This chain joins TRBV9 and TRBJ1-2; no definite D call. Germline loops: CDR1 SGDLS, CDR2 YYNGEE. The CDR3 runs to 14 residues. V was cut by 4 bases and J by 7 bases, with 17 bases left in between. As DNA, the CDR3 is TGTGCCAGCAGCCCACTATCACACGGAGGTGGCTACACCTTC. It specifies CASSPLSHGGGYTF. Full variable domain (remainder filled in from reference TRBV9 and TRBJ1-2): DSGVTQTPKHLITATGQRVTLRCSPRSGDLSVYWYQQSLDQGLQFLIQYYNGEERAKGNILERFSAQQFPDLHSELNLSSLELGDSALYFCASSPLSHGGGYTFGSGTRLTVV.

The chain combines TRBV4-2 with TRBJ2-5; 14 bases line up with TRBD2. The CDR3 is made up of 18 amino acids. In germline, CDR1 is LGHNA, CDR2 YNFKEQ. J lost 5 bases, V lost 4 bases, and 12 bases had no gene match. In nucleotides, the CDR3 is TGTGCCAGCAGCCCCAGGACTAGCGGGGGGCCTGTTTTTGAGACCCAGTACTTC. It specifies CASSPRTSGGPVFETQYF.

This clonotype was observed a few times. The chain is built from TRBV15 and TRBJ1-1, with D hard to call. CDR3 length equals 12 residues. Germline V lookup: CDR1 LNHNV, CDR2 YYDKDF (reference sequence). Deletions cut 4 bases from V and 0 bases from J, with 3 bases between. DNA for the CDR3: TGTGCCACCAGCAAAATGAACACTGAAGCTTTCTTT. Its protein product is CATSKMNTEAFF.

This clonotype was counted at least ten times. CDR3 protein: CASSSGQAQDVLNTEAFF. CDR3 in DNA: TGCGCCAGCAGCTCCGGACAGGCTCAAGATGTATTGAACACTGAAGCTTTCTTT. V gene TRBV5-1 combines with J gene TRBJ1-1, with 7 positions matching TRBD1. With 3 bases clipped from V and 0 bases from J, the junction kept 14 bases outside the gene matches. The germline CDR1 and CDR2 sequences are SGHRS and YFSETQ. The CDR3 has 18 amino acids.

V usage is TRBV15 and J usage is TRBJ1-5, with 7 positions matching TRBD1. This CDR3 contains 17 residues. Trimming cost V 3 bases and J 2 bases; bases outside gene matches: 10. Germline V gene sequence: CDR1 LNHNV, CDR2 YYDKDF (reference sequence). CDR3 DNA: TGTGCCACCAGCAGTGACAGGGAGTTTCTTGGCAATCAGCCCCAGCATTTT. It translates to CATSSDREFLGNQPQHF.

Only a few counts were recorded for this clonotype. This chain joins TRBV4-1 and TRBJ2-1; D possibly matches TRBD1 or TRBD2 (7 bases each). The germline V gene has CDR1 MGHRA and CDR2 YSYEKL. Trimming took off 1 base at V and 9 bases at J, with 25 bases between the two ends. This CDR3 contains 18 residues. CDR3 loop: CASSQVGSGGGGRSEQFF. CDR3 DNA sequence: TGCGCCAGCAGCCAAGTCGGTTCAGGGGGGGGAGGGCGTAGTGAGCAGTTCTTC.

The table lists this clonotype with a few counts. The chain joins TRBV20-1 to TRBJ2-3; TRBD2 matches 10 bases. The length of the CDR3 is 17 residues. The junction had 15 bases not matched to a gene; V was cut back by 5 bases and J by 4 bases. Germline V gives CDR1 DFQATT, CDR2 SNEGSKA (reference sequence). The CDR3 loop is CSARRAGGPSGADTQYF. CDR3 nucleotides: TGCAGTGCTCGGAGAGCGGGAGGGCCTTCGGGCGCAGATACGCAGTATTTT.